This is a list of T cell receptor beta chains from one sample in a study of T-cell reconstitution after alpha-beta-depleted transplantation in children. One entry per CDR3 protein, called by TCRdb with MiXCR from the PCR reads. There are roughly 180,000 distinct CDR3 sequences in the sample; roughly 15% occur only once, and approximately 13% lies in the top ten. This sample comprised PBMCs from the stem cell graft donor, obtained from the stem cell graft. These receptors were taken from a human donor who donated a stem cell graft to a child with acute lymphoblastic leukemia. The CDR3 runs from the conserved cysteine through the conserved F or W. The D gene is left open where the match is weak. Size is stated for part of the rows, as once, few or many counts, or as a class when the clone is expanded.

j_gene: TRBJ2-7; d_gene: .; v_gene: TRBV12-3/TRBV12-4; abundance: many; CDR3nt: TGTGCCAGCAGCTCCCCCAGGGAAGTTTACGAGCAGTACTTC; CDR3aa: CASSSPREVYEQYF
j_gene: TRBJ2-1; d_gene: TRBD2; v_gene: TRBV20-1; abundance: .; CDR3nt: TGCAGTGCTAACGATTACACAGCGGCGGGAGGCGACAATGAGCAGTTCTTC; CDR3aa: CSANDYTAAGGDNEQFF
j_gene: TRBJ1-1; d_gene: .; v_gene: TRBV30; abundance: once; CDR3nt: TGTGCCTGGAGTCCAGGGGTCAACACTGAAGCTTTCTTT; CDR3aa: CAWSPGVNTEAFF
j_gene: TRBJ2-1; d_gene: TRBD1; v_gene: TRBV24-1; abundance: many; CDR3nt: TGTGCCACCAGTGATAGAAACGAAGGGGGCTCTGAGCAGTTCTTC; CDR3aa: CATSDRNEGGSEQFF
j_gene: TRBJ1-5; d_gene: TRBD1; v_gene: TRBV5-6; abundance: .; CDR3nt: TGTGCCAGCAGCTTGGCCACGACAGGGGGACAGCCCCAGCATTTT; CDR3aa: CASSLATTGGQPQHF
j_gene: TRBJ1-3; d_gene: .; v_gene: TRBV12-3/TRBV12-4; abundance: many; CDR3nt: TGTGCCAGCAGCCCATTTGGAGGGGGCTCTGGAAACACCATATATTTT; CDR3aa: CASSPFGGGSGNTIYF
j_gene: TRBJ2-3; d_gene: TRBD1; v_gene: TRBV5-1; abundance: many; CDR3nt: TGCGCCAGCAGCGGTGGTAGGGGGCAGGTAGATACGCAGTATTTT; CDR3aa: CASSGGRGQVDTQYF
j_gene: TRBJ2-1; d_gene: TRBD2; v_gene: TRBV10-3; abundance: many; CDR3nt: TGTGCCATCAGTGACACATCCAGCGGGAAAAGAGAGTTCTTC; CDR3aa: CAISDTSSGKREFF
j_gene: TRBJ2-7; d_gene: TRBD2; v_gene: TRBV29-1; abundance: few; CDR3nt: TGCAGCGTTGAAGATTCTAGCGGATTGTCCTACGAGCAGTACTTC; CDR3aa: CSVEDSSGLSYEQYF
j_gene: TRBJ2-3; d_gene: .; v_gene: TRBV5-6; abundance: many; CDR3nt: TGTGCCAGCAGCTTGCGGAACACAGATACGCAGTATTTT; CDR3aa: CASSLRNTDTQYF
j_gene: TRBJ1-1; d_gene: .; v_gene: TRBV20-1; abundance: many; CDR3nt: TGCAGTGCTAGAGATAGAGAGAATGTTTGGTTGGACACTGAAGCTTTCTTT; CDR3aa: CSARDRENVWLDTEAFF
j_gene: TRBJ1-2; d_gene: .; v_gene: TRBV11-3; abundance: .; CDR3nt: TGTGCCAGCAGCTTCCGGGGGGAAGGCTACACCTTC; CDR3aa: CASSFRGEGYTF
j_gene: TRBJ1-4; d_gene: .; v_gene: TRBV12-3/TRBV12-4; abundance: many; CDR3nt: TGTGCTAGCAGTTTGCTACGGAGTCGGCTGTTTTTT; CDR3aa: CASSLLRSRLFF
j_gene: TRBJ1-4; d_gene: .; v_gene: TRBV5-1; abundance: many; CDR3nt: TGCGCCAGCAGCTTCAACTTTGGAGCGACTAATGAAAAACTGTTTTTT; CDR3aa: CASSFNFGATNEKLFF
j_gene: TRBJ2-1; d_gene: TRBD2; v_gene: TRBV7-9; abundance: .; CDR3nt: TGTGCCAGCAGCTTAAGATGGAGCGGGAGGGCCCTCGGCAATGAGCAGTTCTTC; CDR3aa: CASSLRWSGRALGNEQFF
j_gene: TRBJ1-1; d_gene: TRBD1; v_gene: TRBV20-1; abundance: few; CDR3nt: TGCAGTGCTGGGGGGGACAGGGCCGTGGGGAACACTGAAGCTTTCTTT; CDR3aa: CSAGGDRAVGNTEAFF
j_gene: TRBJ1-1; d_gene: .; v_gene: TRBV28; abundance: .; CDR3nt: TGTGCCAGCAGTTCACCTCGATCAGAAGCTTTCTTT; CDR3aa: CASSSPRSEAFF
j_gene: TRBJ2-1; d_gene: TRBD2; v_gene: TRBV20-1; abundance: many; CDR3nt: TGCAGTGCTAGAGATATGCTAGCGGGAGCGGAGGAGCAGTTCTTC; CDR3aa: CSARDMLAGAEEQFF
j_gene: TRBJ1-5; d_gene: .; v_gene: TRBV12-3/TRBV12-4; abundance: once; CDR3nt: TGTGCCAGCAGTTCGGGGGGGGCTAGCAATCAGCCCCAGCATTTT; CDR3aa: CASSSGGASNQPQHF
j_gene: TRBJ2-3; d_gene: .; v_gene: TRBV5-1; abundance: few; CDR3nt: TGCGCCAGCAGCTTTTGGAGGGGCAGCTCGGGGACAGATACGCAGTATTTT; CDR3aa: CASSFWRGSSGTDTQYF
j_gene: TRBJ2-4; d_gene: .; v_gene: TRBV20-1; abundance: many; CDR3nt: TGCAGTGCTTCCCTAGTGGCCAAAAACATTCAGTACTTC; CDR3aa: CSASLVAKNIQYF
j_gene: TRBJ2-1; d_gene: TRBD1; v_gene: TRBV5-6; abundance: many; CDR3nt: TGTGCCAGCAGCCTCGGACAGGGGATGAGATACAATGAGCAGTTCTTC; CDR3aa: CASSLGQGMRYNEQFF
j_gene: TRBJ2-7; d_gene: .; v_gene: TRBV20-1; abundance: many; CDR3nt: TGCAGTGCTAGAGATTTACGGCTCTACGAGCAGTACTTC; CDR3aa: CSARDLRLYEQYF
j_gene: TRBJ2-2; d_gene: .; v_gene: TRBV9; abundance: many; CDR3nt: TGTGCCAGCATGCCAGGGGTCAACACCGGGGAGCTGTTTTTT; CDR3aa: CASMPGVNTGELFF
j_gene: TRBJ1-3; d_gene: .; v_gene: TRBV11-2; abundance: .; CDR3nt: TGTGCCAGCAGCTTAGACCCCCAGCTTGGAAACACCATATATTTT; CDR3aa: CASSLDPQLGNTIYF
j_gene: TRBJ2-1; d_gene: TRBD2; v_gene: TRBV4-1; abundance: many; CDR3nt: TGCGCCAGCAGCCCTTTGCCGGGACTAGCGGGAGGGCCGCATGAGCAGTTCTTC; CDR3aa: CASSPLPGLAGGPHEQFF
j_gene: TRBJ2-3; d_gene: TRBD2; v_gene: TRBV27; abundance: many; CDR3nt: TGTGCCAGCAGTCTCTACCCCGGACTAGCGGGAGTTACGCAGTATTTT; CDR3aa: CASSLYPGLAGVTQYF
j_gene: TRBJ2-2; d_gene: .; v_gene: TRBV11-2; abundance: many; CDR3nt: TGTGCCAGCAGCGACGTCAGGGGTCACACCGGGGAGCTGTTTTTT; CDR3aa: CASSDVRGHTGELFF
j_gene: TRBJ1-1; d_gene: .; v_gene: TRBV12-3/TRBV12-4; abundance: many; CDR3nt: TGTGCCAGCAGGTCCACAGCTAGGGGAACTGAAGCTTTCTTT; CDR3aa: CASRSTARGTEAFF
j_gene: TRBJ2-7; d_gene: .; v_gene: TRBV29-1; abundance: many; CDR3nt: TGCAGCGGCGCCACTCAACAGGGACTGGAGCAGTACTTC; CDR3aa: CSGATQQGLEQYF
j_gene: TRBJ2-1; d_gene: TRBD2; v_gene: TRBV10-3; abundance: many; CDR3nt: TGTGCCATCAGTGAGTCTAGCGGGGCGTCCTACAATGAGCAGTTCTTC; CDR3aa: CAISESSGASYNEQFF
j_gene: TRBJ2-1; d_gene: .; v_gene: TRBV24-1; abundance: many; CDR3nt: TGTGCCACCAGTGAGGGTCTCCATGAGCAGTTCTTC; CDR3aa: CATSEGLHEQFF
j_gene: TRBJ1-1; d_gene: .; v_gene: TRBV12-3/TRBV12-4; abundance: .; CDR3nt: TGTGCCAGCAGTTTCAATCTTGGGGCAGACGGGAACACTGAAGCTTTCTTT; CDR3aa: CASSFNLGADGNTEAFF
j_gene: TRBJ2-3; d_gene: TRBD1; v_gene: TRBV18; abundance: .; CDR3nt: TGTGCCAGCTCACCGACAGGGGGCAAGGATACGCAGTATTTT; CDR3aa: CASSPTGGKDTQYF
j_gene: TRBJ2-3; d_gene: TRBD2; v_gene: TRBV20-1; abundance: many; CDR3nt: TGCAGTGCTAGGGGCGGGAGCGGGACAGATACGCAGTATTTT; CDR3aa: CSARGGSGTDTQYF
j_gene: TRBJ1-1; d_gene: .; v_gene: TRBV5-1; abundance: many; CDR3nt: TGCGCCAGCAGCTTGGATCTGGACAGTGAATCCACTGAAGCTTTCTTT; CDR3aa: CASSLDLDSESTEAFF
j_gene: TRBJ1-1; d_gene: .; v_gene: TRBV4-1; abundance: many; CDR3nt: TGCGCCAGCAGCCAAGATGGAGGGATCAGGGACTGGACTGAAGCTTTCTTT; CDR3aa: CASSQDGGIRDWTEAFF
j_gene: TRBJ1-4; d_gene: TRBD1; v_gene: TRBV27; abundance: few; CDR3nt: TGTGCCAGCAGTTTCTCCAACCCGGGACAGGGGGAAAAACTGTTTTTT; CDR3aa: CASSFSNPGQGEKLFF
j_gene: TRBJ2-1; d_gene: .; v_gene: TRBV20-1; abundance: many; CDR3nt: TGCAGTGCTAGAGGCCTGGAGAGCTCCTACAATGAGCAGTTCTTC; CDR3aa: CSARGLESSYNEQFF
j_gene: TRBJ2-5; d_gene: .; v_gene: TRBV5-1; abundance: many; CDR3nt: TGCGCCAGCAGCCAAACCCGGACAGAGCAAGAGACCCAGTACTTC; CDR3aa: CASSQTRTEQETQYF
j_gene: TRBJ2-7; d_gene: .; v_gene: TRBV5-6; abundance: many; CDR3nt: TGTGCCAGCAGCCCTCTTTTGGGGAACTCGTACGAGCAGTACTTC; CDR3aa: CASSPLLGNSYEQYF
j_gene: TRBJ2-1; d_gene: TRBD1; v_gene: TRBV5-1; abundance: many; CDR3nt: TGCGCCAGCAGCCCCAGGCAAGACAGGGGGCGTGAGCAGTTCTTC; CDR3aa: CASSPRQDRGREQFF
j_gene: TRBJ1-1; d_gene: .; v_gene: TRBV5-1; abundance: many; CDR3nt: TGCGCCAGCAGCGAGATGGGGCCGGCTTTCTTT; CDR3aa: CASSEMGPAFF
j_gene: TRBJ1-1; d_gene: .; v_gene: TRBV10-3; abundance: many; CDR3nt: TGTGCCATCGGGACAACGAACACTGAAGCTTTCTTT; CDR3aa: CAIGTTNTEAFF
j_gene: TRBJ2-2; d_gene: TRBD1; v_gene: TRBV11-2; abundance: .; CDR3nt: TGTGCCAGCAGCTTAGCCTCGGACAGGACCGGGGAGCTGTTTTTT; CDR3aa: CASSLASDRTGELFF
j_gene: TRBJ1-2; d_gene: TRBD1; v_gene: TRBV12-3/TRBV12-4; abundance: many; CDR3nt: TGTGCCAGCAGCTTAGGACAGGGCTGGACCTATGGCTACACCTTC; CDR3aa: CASSLGQGWTYGYTF
j_gene: TRBJ2-1; d_gene: .; v_gene: TRBV12-3/TRBV12-4; abundance: many; CDR3nt: TGTGCCAGCAGTTTAGGTCCCCGCGGAGGTGATGAGCAGTTCTTC; CDR3aa: CASSLGPRGGDEQFF
j_gene: TRBJ1-2; d_gene: TRBD1; v_gene: TRBV29-1; abundance: .; CDR3nt: TGCAGCGTTGCGACAGGGGTGGACTGTGGCTACACCTTC; CDR3aa: CSVATGVDCGYTF
j_gene: TRBJ1-1; d_gene: .; v_gene: TRBV5-1; abundance: many; CDR3nt: TGCGCCAGCAGAGTAACGGGAGGGATCACTGAAGCTTTCTTT; CDR3aa: CASRVTGGITEAFF
j_gene: TRBJ2-1; d_gene: TRBD2; v_gene: TRBV10-2; abundance: many; CDR3nt: TGCGCCAGCAGTGAGGCTAGCGGGAGGGTGAATGAGCAGTTCTTC; CDR3aa: CASSEASGRVNEQFF
j_gene: TRBJ2-7; d_gene: TRBD1; v_gene: TRBV10-2; abundance: many; CDR3nt: TGCGCCAGCAGTTCAAAGACAGGGGGGTCCTACGAGCAGTACTTC; CDR3aa: CASSSKTGGSYEQYF